The present T cell receptor beta chain was sequenced within a study of blood T cell repertoires in COVID-19. Whole-study context: Some COVID-19 samples were acute and others convalescent; all came from the United States, Italy and Spain. Sources were T cells, B-cell-depleted T cells, or PBMCs; the material itself was cDNA or gDNA.

As handled by the study authors: Reference gene primer amplification yielded estimated nucleated cell counts. Measured with immunoSEQ multiplex PCR; TCRdb has only the in-frame clones, and not every one. V, J and clone size derive from that table, while D and trimming were established from the DNA sequence. The sample carries around 200,000 clones, under 90% recorded once. Germline CDR1 reads LNHDA; CDR2 reads SQIVND (reference sequence). Unmatched junction bases numbered 3, after V lost 5 bases and J lost 1 base. The CDR3 loop spans 14 amino acids. The chain employs TRBV19 and TRBJ1-1; 8 bases fit TRBD1. Sequencing was performed on peripheral blood. This receptor was obtained from a human donor in a cohort sampled during active COVID-19. CDR3 DNA sequence: TGTGCCAGTAGTGTACAGGGGGGGAACACTGAAGCTTTCTTT. This translates into CASSVQGGNTEAFF.